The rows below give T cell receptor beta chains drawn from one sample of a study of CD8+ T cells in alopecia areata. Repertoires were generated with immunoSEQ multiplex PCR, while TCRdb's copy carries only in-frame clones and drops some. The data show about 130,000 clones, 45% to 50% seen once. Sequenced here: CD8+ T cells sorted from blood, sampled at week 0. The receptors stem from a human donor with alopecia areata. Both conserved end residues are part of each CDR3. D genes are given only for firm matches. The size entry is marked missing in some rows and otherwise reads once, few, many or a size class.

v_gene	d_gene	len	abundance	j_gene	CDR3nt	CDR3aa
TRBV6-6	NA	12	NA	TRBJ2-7	TGTGCCAGCACCCACGGGGGTGGAGAGCAGTACTTC	CASTHGGGEQYF
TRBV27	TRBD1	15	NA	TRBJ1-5	TGTGCCAGCAGTTTATCCCAGGGGGCGGTTCAGCCCCAGCATTTT	CASSLSQGAVQPQHF
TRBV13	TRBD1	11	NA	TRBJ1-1	TGTGCCAGCAGCCCGGGACAGGAAGCTTTCTTT	CASSPGQEAFF
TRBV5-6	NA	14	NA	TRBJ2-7	TGTGCCAGCAGCTTGGGGCAGGGTCCCTACGAGCAGTACTTC	CASSLGQGPYEQYF
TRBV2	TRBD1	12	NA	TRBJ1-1	TGTGCCAGCAAACAGGACAGGTTTGAAGCTTTCTTT	CASKQDRFEAFF
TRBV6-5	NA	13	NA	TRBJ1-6	TGTGCCAGCAGTTACAGGGGTAATTCACCCCTCCACTTT	CASSYRGNSPLHF
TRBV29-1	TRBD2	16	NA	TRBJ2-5	TGCAGCGTTGAATTAATAGGCGGGGGGGCCTTGGAGACCCAGTACTTC	CSVELIGGGALETQYF
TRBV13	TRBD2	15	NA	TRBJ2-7	TGTGCCAGCAGCTTTAAGCGGGGATACGCCTACGAGCAGTACTTC	CASSFKRGYAYEQYF
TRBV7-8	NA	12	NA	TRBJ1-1	TGTGCCAGCAGCTTCTTATCAACTGAAGCTTTCTTT	CASSFLSTEAFF
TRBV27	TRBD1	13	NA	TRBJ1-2	TGTGCCAGTAAAACAGGGGGAGGTTATGGCTACACCTTC	CASKTGGGYGYTF
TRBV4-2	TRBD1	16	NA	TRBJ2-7	TGTGCCAGCAGCCAAGATAGCGGGACAGGGGGCTACGAGCAGTACTTC	CASSQDSGTGGYEQYF
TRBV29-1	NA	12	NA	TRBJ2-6	TGCAGCGCCTACTCTGGGGCCAACGTCCTGACTTTC	CSAYSGANVLTF
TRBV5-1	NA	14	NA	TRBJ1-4	TGCGCCAGCAGCTTATCCAGGGCTAATGAAAAACTGTTTTTT	CASSLSRANEKLFF
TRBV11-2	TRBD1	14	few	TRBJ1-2	TGTGCCAGCAGCTCGGGACAGAGGGGGTATGGCTACACCTTC	CASSSGQRGYGYTF
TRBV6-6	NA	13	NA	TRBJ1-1	TGTGCCAGCAGGACAGAGGTGAACACTGAAGCTTTCTTT	CASRTEVNTEAFF
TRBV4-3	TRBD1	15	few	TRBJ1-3	TGCGCCAGCAGCCAACCAAGCGAGGGGGCAAACACCATATATTTT	CASSQPSEGANTIYF
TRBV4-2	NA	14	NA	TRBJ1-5	TGTGCCAGCAGCCAAGATGTTGCAGATCAGCCCCAGCATTTT	CASSQDVADQPQHF
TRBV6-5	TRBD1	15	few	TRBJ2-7	TGTGCCAGCAGTTACTCGGAGACAGGGGCGTACGAGCAGTACTTC	CASSYSETGAYEQYF
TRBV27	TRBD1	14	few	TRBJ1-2	TGTGCCAGCAGTCCCGGGGACAGGGGGTACGGCTACACCTTC	CASSPGDRGYGYTF
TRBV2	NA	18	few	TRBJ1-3	TGTGCCAGCAGTGTTACAGCCTCCTCATGGGACCCTGGAAACACCATATATTTT	CASSVTASSWDPGNTIYF
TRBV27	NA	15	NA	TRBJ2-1	TGTACCAGCAGTTTGAACAGTCGGAATGGGAATGAGCAGTTCTTC	CTSSLNSRNGNEQFF
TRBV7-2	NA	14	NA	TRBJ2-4	TGTGCCAGCAGCTTAGGGGGCAAAATAAACATTCAGTACTTC	CASSLGGKINIQYF
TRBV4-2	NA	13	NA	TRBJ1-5	TGTGCCAGCAGCCAAGAAGGGGCTCAGCCCCAGCATTTT	CASSQEGAQPQHF
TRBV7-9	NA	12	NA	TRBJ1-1	TGTGCCAGCAGCGCGGCACGCACTGAAGCTTTCTTT	CASSAARTEAFF
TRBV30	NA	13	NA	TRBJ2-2	TGTGCCTGGAGTACCTCCGGGGGCGGGGAGCTGTTTTTT	CAWSTSGGGELFF
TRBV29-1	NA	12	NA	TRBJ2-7	TGCAGCGTTGAAGGGGAAGGCTACGAGCAGTACTTC	CSVEGEGYEQYF
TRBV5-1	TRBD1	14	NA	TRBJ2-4	TGCGCCAGCAGCCCGGACAGGAGCAAAAACATTCAGTACTTC	CASSPDRSKNIQYF
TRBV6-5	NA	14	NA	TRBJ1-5	TGTGCCAGCAGTTCAACGGCAGGGTTTCAGCCCCAGCATTTT	CASSSTAGFQPQHF
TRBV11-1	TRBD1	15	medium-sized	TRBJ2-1	TGTGCCAGCAGCTTAGAACAGGGGCCCTACAATGAGCAGTTCTTC	CASSLEQGPYNEQFF
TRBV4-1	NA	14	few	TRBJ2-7	TGCGCCAGCAGCCAAGGAATGGCGGCCTACGAGCAGTACTTC	CASSQGMAAYEQYF
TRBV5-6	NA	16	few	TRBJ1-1	TGTGCCAGCAGCTTGGGGTTTTCGGGGTGGGACACTGAAGCTTTCTTT	CASSLGFSGWDTEAFF
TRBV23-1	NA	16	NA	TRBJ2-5	TGCGCCAGCAGTCCGGCGATGGGGACGTCTCAAGAGACCCAGTACTTC	CASSPAMGTSQETQYF
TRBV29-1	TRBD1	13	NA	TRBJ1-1	TGCAGCGTTGAGGACAGGCCGAACACTGAAGCTTTCTTT	CSVEDRPNTEAFF
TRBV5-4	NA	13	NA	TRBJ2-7	TGTGCCAGCAGCCCGGACGACTCCTACGAGCAGTACTTC	CASSPDDSYEQYF
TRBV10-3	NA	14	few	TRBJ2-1	TGTGCCATCAGTTCGGCGGGGATTGGCAATGAGCAGTTCTTC	CAISSAGIGNEQFF
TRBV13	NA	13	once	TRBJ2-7	TGTGCCAGCAGCGAGGGACGGAGCTACGAGCAGTACTTC	CASSEGRSYEQYF
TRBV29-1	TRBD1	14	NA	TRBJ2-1	TGCAGCGTTACCGGGACAGGGGTGGTCAATGAGCAGTTCTTC	CSVTGTGVVNEQFF
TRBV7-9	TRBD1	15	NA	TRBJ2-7	TGTGCCAGCAGACCTGGGACAGGGGCGCCCTACGAGCAGTACTTC	CASRPGTGAPYEQYF
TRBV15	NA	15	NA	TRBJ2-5	TGTGCCACCAGCCGTCGAGGCTCGATCCAAGAGACCCAGTACTTC	CATSRRGSIQETQYF
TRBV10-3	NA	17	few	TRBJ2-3	TGTGCCATCAGTGAAACGACAAAACCAACTAGCACAGATACGCAGTATTTT	CAISETTKPTSTDTQYF
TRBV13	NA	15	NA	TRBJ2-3	TGTGCCAGCAGCCTTACATTATCGGGCACAGATACGCAGTATTTT	CASSLTLSGTDTQYF
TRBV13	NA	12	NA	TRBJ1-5	TGTGCCAGCAGCTCGTACGCTCAGCCCCAGCATTTT	CASSSYAQPQHF
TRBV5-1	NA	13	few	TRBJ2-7	TGCGCCAGCAGCTTGGTCGGTACCTACGAGCAGTACTTC	CASSLVGTYEQYF
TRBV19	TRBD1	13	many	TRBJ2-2	TGTGCCATTCAATCACAGGGGTCCGGGGAGCTGTTTTTT	CAIQSQGSGELFF